This entry features one T cell receptor beta chain sequence. Other DNA sequences in the same sample also yield this CDR3. TCRdb re-called clones via MiXCR from the PCR reads. The profile covers about 20,000 clones, with about a fifth appearing a single time and approximately 15% taken by the ten largest. The data belong to a study of metastatic and nonmetastatic thyroid tumors. Thyroid surgery was performed in patients who had received no treatment beforehand. This CDR3 is 14 amino acids long. Germline lookup yields CDR1 SGHTA and CDR2 FQGNSA. V lost 5 bases and J lost 9; bases outside the gene matches: 8.

Sequencing used tumor tissue. The TCR comes from a female donor with papillary thyroid cancer or a benign thyroid nodule (not recorded which). Some clones in this sample may be carry-over from other donors' samples. The chain uses TRBV7-2 and TRBJ2-4, with 9 bases identical to TRBD1. CDR3 region: CASSGTGTGSIQYF. The CDR3 DNA follows: TGTGCCAGCAGCGGTACCGGGACAGGGAGCATTCAGTACTTC.